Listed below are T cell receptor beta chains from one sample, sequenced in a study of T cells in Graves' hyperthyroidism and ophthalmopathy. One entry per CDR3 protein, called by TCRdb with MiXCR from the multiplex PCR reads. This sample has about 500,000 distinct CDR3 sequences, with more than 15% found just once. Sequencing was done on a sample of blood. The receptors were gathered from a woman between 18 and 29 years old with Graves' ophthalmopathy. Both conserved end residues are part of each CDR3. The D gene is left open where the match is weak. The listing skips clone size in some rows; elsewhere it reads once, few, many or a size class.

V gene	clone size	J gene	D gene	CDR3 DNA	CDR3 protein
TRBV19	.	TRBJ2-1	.	TGTGCCAGTAGTAAGGGATACAATGAGCAGTTCTTC	CASSKGYNEQFF
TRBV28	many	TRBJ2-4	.	TGTGCCAGCTTAAACACTCAGAACATTCAGTACTTC	CASLNTQNIQYF
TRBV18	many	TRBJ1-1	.	TGTGCCAGCTCGGAACAAAACACTGAAGCTTTCTTT	CASSEQNTEAFF
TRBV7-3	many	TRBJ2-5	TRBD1	TGTGCCAGCAGCTCATTTCCAGGGGGCCCAGAGACCCAGTACTTC	CASSSFPGGPETQYF
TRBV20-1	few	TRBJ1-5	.	TGCAGTGCTTCAGAGAAATATAGCAATCAGCCCCAGCATTTT	CSASEKYSNQPQHF
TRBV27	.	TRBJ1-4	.	TGTGCCAGCACTTTTAGGGGGAATGAAAAACTGTTTTTT	CASTFRGNEKLFF
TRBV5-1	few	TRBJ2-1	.	TGCGCCAGCAGCTTGGTTGGACAGAAATACAATGAGCAGTTCTTC	CASSLVGQKYNEQFF
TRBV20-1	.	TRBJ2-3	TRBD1	TGCAGTGCTAGGGGAACAGGGGGGTTGACAGATACGCAGTATTTT	CSARGTGGLTDTQYF
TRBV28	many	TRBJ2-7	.	TGTGCCAGCAGTCCCCGGACAGTGCCCTACGAGCAGTACTTC	CASSPRTVPYEQYF
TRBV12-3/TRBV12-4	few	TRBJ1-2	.	TGTGCCAGCAGTCCTGGACGTGGCTATGGCTACACCTTC	CASSPGRGYGYTF
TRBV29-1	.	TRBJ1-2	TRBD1	TGCAGCGCGGAGTGGCGTCGGGACAGGACCAAAACTAACTATGGCTACACCTTC	CSAEWRRDRTKTNYGYTF
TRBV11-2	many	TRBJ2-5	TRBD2	TGTGCCAGCAGCTTAAGGCGGGGGGGCTTTTCATTCCAAGAGACCCAGTACTTC	CASSLRRGGFSFQETQYF
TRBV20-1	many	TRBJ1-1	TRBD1	TGCAGTGCCCTAGGACAGGGGAACACTGAAGCTTTCTTT	CSALGQGNTEAFF
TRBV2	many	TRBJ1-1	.	TGTGCCAGCAGGAGACCCCCAGTAGGGACTGAAGCTTTCTTT	CASRRPPVGTEAFF
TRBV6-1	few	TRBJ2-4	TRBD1	TGTGCCAGCAGTGGGCAACCGGGACAGGGTAACATTCGGTACTTC	CASSGQPGQGNIRYF
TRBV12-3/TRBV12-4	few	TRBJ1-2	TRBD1	TGTGCCAGCAGTTTAATGGGACAGGGGGCAGGGGGCTACACCTTC	CASSLMGQGAGGYTF